This T cell receptor beta chain was recorded in a study of T cell responses to AZD1222 COVID-19 vaccine. Study context: Pooled together were second doses at about 4 or about 12 weeks.

The CDR3 is made up of 13 amino acids. V shed 4 bases and J shed 1 base, with 8 bases lying between them. The germline V gene has CDR1 SGDLS and CDR2 YYNGEE. The data were produced by immunoSEQ multiplex PCR, yet TCRdb's version contains in-frame clones alone and is incomplete. The profile covers more than 110,000 clones, with 80% to 90% appearing a single time and 4.5% to 6.5% taken by the ten largest. About this clone: Its antigen is unknown.

General study results and limits: Spike as a whole was targeted by vaccine-associated CD4 TCRs, dominant at 160-218 and 743-854.

The genes are TRBV9 and TRBJ1-1, with D possibly being TRBD1 (6 bases). The source was peripheral blood, collected on day 0 of AZD1222 vaccination. This sequence originates from an adult in good health. The CDR3 region has the DNA TGTGCCAGCAGCATGACAGGGAACACTGAAGCTTTCTTT. This encodes CASSMTGNTEAFF.